One and the same sample provided the 25 T cell receptor beta chains below, sequenced in a study of beta chain features in type 1 diabetes. These receptors have no identified antigens. General observations from the study: Significant though moderate, a shortening of TCRB CDR3s appeared in all four CD4+ subsets of Type 1 diabetes patients.

Reverse transcribing all isolated RNA meant expressed TCRB transcripts were sequenced. TCRdb keeps only in-frame clones here, not all; method: immunoSEQ multiplex PCR. The data show approximately 260,000 clones, with 20% to 25% seen just once and roughly 0.013% held by the top ten. The sample comprised naive CD4+ T cells from blood. All receptors derive from a woman in her 30s with type 1 diabetes.

This clone was seen a handful of times. V is TRBV14 and J is TRBJ2-1, with 10 positions matching TRBD2. Looked up from germline, CDR1 is SGHDN and CDR2 is FVKESK. V dropped 4 bases and J dropped 0; count of bases not matched to a gene: 6. The CDR3 has 17 amino acids. The CDR3 nucleotides are TGTGCCAGCAGCCGGAAGAGCGGGAGGGACTCCTACAATGAGCAGTTCTTC. Its protein product is CASSRKSGRDSYNEQFF. The variable domain in full, with the rest retrieved from reference TRBV14 and TRBJ2-1, is EAGVTQFPSHSVIEKGQTVTLRCDPISGHDNLYWYRRVMGKEIKFLLHFVKESKQDESGMPNNRFLAERTGGTYSTLKVQPAELEDSGVYFCASSRKSGRDSYNEQFFGPGTRLTVL.

The chain couples TRBV2 to TRBJ2-5, with 11 bases lining up with TRBD2. The CDR3 runs to 15 residues. Germline values: CDR1 SNHLY, CDR2 FYNNEI. Trimming took 5 bases from V and 3 from J; bases not matched to a gene: 5. DNA for the CDR3: TGTGCCAGCAGTCCCGGGACTAGCGGAGAAGAGACCCAGTACTTC. Protein product: CASSPGTSGEETQYF. Using reference TRBV2 and TRBJ2-5 for the parts outside the CDR3, the full variable domain is EPEVTQTPSHQVTQMGQEVILRCVPISNHLYFYWYRQILGQKVEFLVSFYNNEISEKSEIFDDQFSVERPDGSNFTLKIRSTKLEDSAMYFCASSPGTSGEETQYFGPGTRLLVL.

This chain links TRBV27 with TRBJ2-5, with 7 bases fitting TRBD2. With 3 bases clipped from V and 4 bases from J, the junction kept 2 bases outside the gene matches. Germline loops: CDR1 MNHEY, CDR2 SMNVEV (reference sequence). The CDR3 runs 13 residues. CDR3 in DNA: TGTGCCAGCAGTTTTGGACTAGGAGAGACCCAGTACTTC. Its translation: CASSFGLGETQYF.

Only a few counts were recorded for this clone. The CDR3 spells CAASPGGAGEQYF. The CDR3 DNA sequence: TGTGCAGCGTCCCCGGGGGGGGCCGGCGAGCAGTACTTC. The genes are TRBV2 and TRBJ2-7; 8 positions agree with TRBD2. Germline V gives CDR1 SNHLY, CDR2 FYNNEI. This CDR3 has 13 amino acids.

This chain links TRBV9 with TRBJ2-7; D is undetermined. The CDR3 is made up of 15 amino acids. V shed 0 bases and J shed 0 bases, with 10 bases lying between them. CDR1 SGDLS and CDR2 YYNGEE come from the germline V gene. CDR3 protein: CASSVEPTSSYEQYF. The CDR3 DNA sequence: TGTGCCAGCAGCGTAGAACCCACGAGCTCCTACGAGCAGTACTTC. The whole variable domain, filled in from reference TRBV9 and TRBJ2-7, reads DSGVTQTPKHLITATGQRVTLRCSPRSGDLSVYWYQQSLDQGLQFLIQYYNGEERAKGNILERFSAQQFPDLHSELNLSSLELGDSALYFCASSVEPTSSYEQYFGPGTRLTVT.

This sequence joins TRBV9 and TRBJ1-2, with TRBD1 identical over 7 bases. The trim removed 2 bases at V and 7 bases at J, leaving 5 bases unmatched. This CDR3 contains 13 residues. The germline V gene encodes CDR1 SGDLS and CDR2 YYNGEE. The CDR3 DNA reads as TGTGCCAGCAGCGTGACAGGGTTAAGTGGCTACACCTTC. Translated, it gives CASSVTGLSGYTF.

This clone was counted a few times. The rearrangement links TRBV19 to TRBJ1-2; D perhaps matches TRBD1 (5 bases). This CDR3 is 14 amino acids long. Trimming removed 2 bases at V and 3 bases at J, with 10 bases between. Germline CDR1 is LNHDA and CDR2 is SQIVND (reference sequence). The CDR3 sequence: CASSISGGDYGYTF. The CDR3 nucleotides read TGTGCCAGTAGTATAAGTGGGGGGGACTATGGCTACACCTTC.

The CDR3 loop is CASSLTGKNTEAFF. CDR3 DNA: TGTGCCAGCAGCTTGACAGGGAAGAACACTGAAGCTTTCTTT. The V call is TRBV28, the J call TRBJ1-1; 7 bases map to TRBD1. V shed 6 bases, J shed 1 base, and the junction held 5 bases outside the gene matches. This CDR3 spans 14 amino acids. In germline, CDR1 is MDHEN, CDR2 SYDVKM.

The V and J genes are TRBV30 and TRBJ1-5; D is possibly TRBD1 (6 bases). V lost 3 bases to trimming and J lost 4 bases, with 16 bases between them. Germline CDR1 reads GTSNPN; CDR2 reads SVGIG (reference sequence). There are 15 residues in the CDR3. CDR3 nucleotide sequence: TGTGCCTGGAGAGGTGGAGCGGGGACAAATCAGCCCCAGCATTTT. Translated: CAWRGGAGTNQPQHF.

For the CDR3, the DNA is TGTGCCACCAGCAGATCGAGGACAGGCACATACAATGAGCAGTTCTTC. As protein: CATSRSRTGTYNEQFF. The V gene is TRBV15, the J gene TRBJ2-1; 7 positions agree with TRBD1. The CDR3 has 16 residues. The trim removed 2 bases at V and 4 bases at J, leaving 8 bases unmatched. CDR1 and CDR2 (germline): LNHNV, YYDKDF (reference sequence).

The chain is built from TRBV19 and TRBJ1-1; TRBD1 is a possible D gene (5 bases). CDR1 LNHDA and CDR2 SQIVND come from the germline V gene (reference sequence). Trimming left V 7 bases short and J 1 base short, with 10 bases between. CDR3 length equals 13 residues. CDR3 in DNA: TGTGCCAGTAAGGGGCAGGAGAACACTGAAGCTTTCTTT. Amino acid sequence: CASKGQENTEAFF.

J is TRBJ1-1 and V is TRBV30; the match to TRBD1 covers 9 bases. Germline V gene data show CDR1 as GTSNPN and CDR2 as SVGIG (reference sequence). V shed 3 bases, J shed 5 bases, and the junction held 4 bases outside the gene matches. The CDR3 has 13 amino acids. The CDR3 DNA is TGTGCCTGGAGGGGACAGGGAAGTACTGAAGCTTTCTTT. It is translated as CAWRGQGSTEAFF.

The chain is built from TRBV6-5 and TRBJ2-1, with TRBD2 identical over 8 bases. Germline trimming cut 2 bases from V and 2 bases from J; bases unmatched to any gene: 2. Germline V gives CDR1 MNHEY, CDR2 SVGAGI. The CDR3 is 15 residues long. The CDR3 DNA sequence: TGTGCCAGCAGTTACGAACTAGCGGCCTACAATGAGCAGTTCTTC. This gives the protein CASSYELAAYNEQFF.

V is TRBV28 and J is TRBJ2-2; D unresolved. The germline V gene has CDR1 MDHEN and CDR2 SYDVKM. The CDR3 extends over 15 amino acids. With 4 bases removed from V and 4 bases from J, the gap between germline ends came to 13 bases. CDR3 in amino acids: CASSSRSDGTGELFF. The CDR3 coding sequence is TGTGCCAGCAGTTCGCGGTCCGACGGCACCGGGGAGCTGTTTTTT.

This clone came up a few times. V is TRBV7-9 and J is TRBJ1-2; D is undetermined. The germline V and J ends were trimmed by 5 bases and 3 bases, with 16 bases remaining between them. This CDR3 has 15 amino acids. Germline values: CDR1 SEHNR, CDR2 FQNEAQ (reference sequence). CDR3 DNA: TGTGCCAGCAGCCTAACACCCTCCCGGGACTATGGCTACACCTTC. It translates to CASSLTPSRDYGYTF. Full variable domain (outside the CDR3, taken from reference TRBV7-9 and TRBJ1-2): DTGVSQNPRHKITKRGQNVTFRCDPISEHNRLYWYRQTLGQGPEFLTYFQNEAQLEKSRLLSDRFSAERPKGSFSTLEIQRTEQGDSAMYLCASSLTPSRDYGYTFGSGTRLTVV.

J is TRBJ1-1 and V is TRBV30; a possible D gene is TRBD1 (6 bases). The CDR3 runs to 15 residues. V lost 0 bases to trimming and J lost 1 base, with 12 bases between them. Germline assignment: CDR1 GTSNPN and CDR2 SVGIG (reference sequence). CDR3 nucleotide sequence: TGTGCCTGGAGTGTACAACTGGGGGCGAACACTGAAGCTTTCTTT. Translating it yields CAWSVQLGANTEAFF. The full variable domain, with the rest looked up from reference TRBV30 and TRBJ1-1, is SQTIHQWPATLVQPVGSPLSLECTVEGTSNPNLYWYRQAAGRGLQLLFYSVGIGQISSEVPQNLSASRPQDRQFILSSKKLLLSDSGFYLCAWSVQLGANTEAFFGQGTRLTVV.

The V call is TRBV5-1, the J call TRBJ1-4; maybe TRBD1 (6 bases). CDR3 length: 15 residues. The V end lost 0 bases, the J end lost 11 bases, and 17 bases lay between the germline ends. Germline lookup yields CDR1 SGHRS and CDR2 YFSETQ. This chain's CDR3 is CASSLADRTVEKLFF. The CDR3 DNA reads TGCGCCAGCAGCTTGGCAGACAGGACCGTGGAGAAACTGTTTTTT.

The sample holds one count of this clone. The rearrangement joins TRBV7-9 to TRBJ2-7, with 9 bases aligning to TRBD2. This CDR3 is 15 amino acids long. V trimming: 7 bases; J trimming: 7 bases; junction bases outside the gene matches: 14. Germline loops: CDR1 SEHNR, CDR2 FQNEAQ (reference sequence). This CDR3 is CASTKAGVAGVEQYF. The CDR3 DNA follows: TGTGCCAGCACCAAGGCCGGGGTAGCGGGAGTAGAGCAGTACTTC. Based on the CDR3 plus reference TRBV7-9 and TRBJ2-7, the full variable domain is DTGVSQNPRHKITKRGQNVTFRCDPISEHNRLYWYRQTLGQGPEFLTYFQNEAQLEKSRLLSDRFSAERPKGSFSTLEIQRTEQGDSAMYLCASTKAGVAGVEQYFGPGTRLTVT.

This clone has more than one count but fewer than ten. The chain combines TRBV7-8 with TRBJ1-5, with D hard to call. Trimming left V 1 base short and J 3 bases short, with 7 bases between. Germline V gives CDR1 SGHVS, CDR2 FQNEAQ. The CDR3 length is 14 residues. This CDR3 reads CASSLVENNQPQHF. CDR3 sequence (DNA): TGTGCCAGCAGCTTAGTGGAGAACAATCAGCCCCAGCATTTT.

This clone was seen only a few times. The rearrangement uses TRBV5-1 and TRBJ2-1, with 10 bases identical to TRBD2. Trimming took 4 bases from V and 6 from J; bases not matched to a gene: 13. The CDR3 covers 17 residues. Germline V gene data show CDR1 as SGHRS and CDR2 as YFSETQ. For the CDR3, the DNA is TGCGCCAGCAGCACAGACCCTAGCGGGAGTTCTTCCAATGAGCAGTTCTTC. Its translation is CASSTDPSGSSSNEQFF. Variable domain in full (rest from reference TRBV5-1 and TRBJ2-1): KAGVTQTPRYLIKTRGQQVTLSCSPISGHRSVSWYQQTPGQGLQFLFEYFSETQRNKGNFPGRFSGRQFSNSRSEMNVSTLELGDSALYLCASSTDPSGSSSNEQFFGPGTRLTVL.

The J gene is TRBJ2-7, the V gene TRBV28; 7 bases are shared with TRBD1. Germline V gene lookup returns CDR1 MDHEN and CDR2 SYDVKM. The CDR3 length is 18 residues. Trimming at V came to 4 bases and at J to 4 bases, leaving 19 bases not matched to a gene. For the CDR3, the DNA is TGTGCCAGCAGTTCTTCTAGGGGGCTAGCTGGAGTGGGATACGAGCAGTACTTC. Translation: CASSSSRGLAGVGYEQYF.

The rearrangement links TRBV7-9 to TRBJ1-2; possible D gene TRBD1, 6 bases. Trimming removed 7 bases from V and 11 bases from J, with 14 bases in between. The CDR3 is 11 amino acids. CDR1 SEHNR and CDR2 FQNEAQ come from the germline V gene (reference sequence). CDR3 bases: TGTGCCAGCACCCTAAGGGGGTTGTACACCTTC. It encodes CASTLRGLYTF.

This chain uses TRBV5-1 with TRBJ2-3, with TRBD2 identical over 7 bases. The germline gives CDR1 SGHRS, CDR2 YFSETQ. The junction had 8 bases not matched to a gene; V was cut back by 4 bases and J by 0 bases. The CDR3 has 16 residues. This CDR3 is CASSRLTSDSTDTQYF. The DNA for the CDR3 is TGCGCCAGCAGCCGTCTTACTAGCGACAGCACAGATACGCAGTATTTT.

This clone was counted a few times. This rearrangement joins TRBV28 to TRBJ1-4, with 8 bases matching TRBD1. The length of the CDR3 is 15 residues. With 2 bases clipped from V and 7 bases from J, the junction kept 6 bases outside the gene matches. Per germline, CDR1 MDHEN and CDR2 SYDVKM. The CDR3 DNA is TGTGCCAGCAGTTTAACTCAGGGGGCAGGTGAAAAACTGTTTTTT. Its translation: CASSLTQGAGEKLFF.

This sequence joins TRBV29-1 and TRBJ2-5; a possible D gene is TRBD2 (5 bases). The length of the CDR3 is 14 residues. V lost 4 bases to trimming and J lost 1 base, with 13 bases between them. Germline lookup yields CDR1 SQVTM and CDR2 ANQGSEA. CDR3 loop: CSVGGSSLQETQYF. CDR3 nucleotide sequence: TGCAGCGTTGGAGGGTCCAGCCTCCAAGAGACCCAGTACTTC.